This TCR beta chain was recorded in a study of cytomegalovirus exposure and HLA in healthy donors. In germline, CDR1 is SGHRS, CDR2 YFSETQ. V lost 4 bases to trimming and J lost 3 bases, with 11 bases between them. The CDR3 runs 13 residues. PCR primers comprised 60 Vbeta and 13 Jbeta primers. Assay: immunoSEQ multiplex PCR; the TCRdb copy retains only in-frame clones and omits some. The table lists some 190,000 clones, 77% of them singletons. The V and J genes are TRBV5-1 and TRBJ2-7; D is undetermined. The sequencing input was PBMCs. The source of this sequence is a man between 18 and 35 years old in good health and CMV-seronegative. The CDR3 DNA sequence: TGCGCCAGCAGCCGAGACGGAGACTACGAGCAGTACTTC. It specifies CASSRDGDYEQYF.